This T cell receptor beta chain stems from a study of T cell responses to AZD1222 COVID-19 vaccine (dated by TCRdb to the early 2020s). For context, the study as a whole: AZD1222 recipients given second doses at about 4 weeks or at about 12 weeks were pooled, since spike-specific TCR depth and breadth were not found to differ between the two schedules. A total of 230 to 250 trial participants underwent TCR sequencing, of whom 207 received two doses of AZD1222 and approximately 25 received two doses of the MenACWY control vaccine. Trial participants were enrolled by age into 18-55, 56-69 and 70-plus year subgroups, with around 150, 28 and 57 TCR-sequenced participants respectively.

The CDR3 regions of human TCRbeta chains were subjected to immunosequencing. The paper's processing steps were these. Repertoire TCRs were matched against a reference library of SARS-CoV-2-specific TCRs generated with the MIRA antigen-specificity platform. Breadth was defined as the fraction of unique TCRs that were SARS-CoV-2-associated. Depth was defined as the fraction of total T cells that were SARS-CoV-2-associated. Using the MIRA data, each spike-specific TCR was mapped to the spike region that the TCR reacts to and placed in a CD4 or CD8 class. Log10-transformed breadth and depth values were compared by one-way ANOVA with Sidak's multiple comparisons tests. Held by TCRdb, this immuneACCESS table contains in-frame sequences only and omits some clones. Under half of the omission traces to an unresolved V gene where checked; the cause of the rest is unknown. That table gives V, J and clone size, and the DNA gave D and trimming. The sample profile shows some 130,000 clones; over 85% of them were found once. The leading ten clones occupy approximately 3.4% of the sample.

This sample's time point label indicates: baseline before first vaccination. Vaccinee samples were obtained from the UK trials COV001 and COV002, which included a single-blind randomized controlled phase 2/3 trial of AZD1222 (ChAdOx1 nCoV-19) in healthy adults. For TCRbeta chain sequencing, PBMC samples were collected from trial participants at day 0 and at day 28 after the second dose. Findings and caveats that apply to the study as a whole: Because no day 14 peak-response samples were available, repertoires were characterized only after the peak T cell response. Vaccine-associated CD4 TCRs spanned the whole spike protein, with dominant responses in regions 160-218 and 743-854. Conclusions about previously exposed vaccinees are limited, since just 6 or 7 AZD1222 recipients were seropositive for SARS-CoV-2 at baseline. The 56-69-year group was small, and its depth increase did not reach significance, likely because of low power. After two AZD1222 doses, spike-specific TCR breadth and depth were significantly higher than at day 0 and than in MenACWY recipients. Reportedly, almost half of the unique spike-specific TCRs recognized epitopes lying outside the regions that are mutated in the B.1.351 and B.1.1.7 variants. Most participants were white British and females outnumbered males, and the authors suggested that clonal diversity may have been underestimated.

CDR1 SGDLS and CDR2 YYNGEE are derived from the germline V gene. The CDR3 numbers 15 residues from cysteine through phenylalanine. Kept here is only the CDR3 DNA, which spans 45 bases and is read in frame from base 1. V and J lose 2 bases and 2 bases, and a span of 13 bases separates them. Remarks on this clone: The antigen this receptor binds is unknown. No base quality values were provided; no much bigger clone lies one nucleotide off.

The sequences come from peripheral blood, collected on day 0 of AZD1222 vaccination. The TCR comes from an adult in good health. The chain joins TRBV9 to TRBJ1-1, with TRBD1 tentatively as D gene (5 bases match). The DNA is TGTGCCAGCAGCGTGACCGGGACGGCCAACACTGAAGCTTTCTTT. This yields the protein CASSVTGTANTEAFF.